Given below is one T cell receptor (beta chain) in context. TCRdb's table, derived via immunoSEQ multiplex PCR, lists solely in-frame clones and lacks some. Among about 88,000 clones, over 80% were seen once, and the ten largest hold roughly 1.7%. The sample is drawn from a study of T cells after somatic rescue of genetic block. V dropped 1 base and J dropped 9 bases, with 13 bases sitting between them. In germline, CDR1 is GTSNPN, CDR2 SVGIG (reference sequence). The CDR3 is 13 residues long. The receptor was isolated from a woman under 30. The material sequenced was peripheral blood mononuclear cells (PBMCs). The chain carries TRBV30 and TRBJ1-5; a possible D gene is TRBD1 (5 bases). CDR3 coding DNA: TGTGCCTGGAGTGATCTAGGGGACCGGCCCCAGCATTTT. It encodes CAWSDLGDRPQHF. Using reference TRBV30 and TRBJ1-5 for the parts outside the CDR3, the full variable domain is SQTIHQWPATLVQPVGSPLSLECTVEGTSNPNLYWYRQAAGRGLQLLFYSVGIGQISSEVPQNLSASRPQDRQFILSSKKLLLSDSGFYLCAWSDLGDRPQHFGDGTRLSIL.